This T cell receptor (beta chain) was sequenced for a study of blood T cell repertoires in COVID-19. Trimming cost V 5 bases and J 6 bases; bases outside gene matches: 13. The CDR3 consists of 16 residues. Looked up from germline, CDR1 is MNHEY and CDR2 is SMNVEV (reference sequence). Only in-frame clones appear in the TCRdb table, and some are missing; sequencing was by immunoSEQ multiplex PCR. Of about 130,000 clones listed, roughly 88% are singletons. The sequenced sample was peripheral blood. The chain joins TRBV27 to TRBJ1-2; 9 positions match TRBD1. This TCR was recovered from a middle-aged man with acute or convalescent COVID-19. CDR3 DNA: TGTGCCAGCAGTCAGGTCGGTCACAGGGGGCAGGATGGCTACACCTTC. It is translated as CASSQVGHRGQDGYTF.